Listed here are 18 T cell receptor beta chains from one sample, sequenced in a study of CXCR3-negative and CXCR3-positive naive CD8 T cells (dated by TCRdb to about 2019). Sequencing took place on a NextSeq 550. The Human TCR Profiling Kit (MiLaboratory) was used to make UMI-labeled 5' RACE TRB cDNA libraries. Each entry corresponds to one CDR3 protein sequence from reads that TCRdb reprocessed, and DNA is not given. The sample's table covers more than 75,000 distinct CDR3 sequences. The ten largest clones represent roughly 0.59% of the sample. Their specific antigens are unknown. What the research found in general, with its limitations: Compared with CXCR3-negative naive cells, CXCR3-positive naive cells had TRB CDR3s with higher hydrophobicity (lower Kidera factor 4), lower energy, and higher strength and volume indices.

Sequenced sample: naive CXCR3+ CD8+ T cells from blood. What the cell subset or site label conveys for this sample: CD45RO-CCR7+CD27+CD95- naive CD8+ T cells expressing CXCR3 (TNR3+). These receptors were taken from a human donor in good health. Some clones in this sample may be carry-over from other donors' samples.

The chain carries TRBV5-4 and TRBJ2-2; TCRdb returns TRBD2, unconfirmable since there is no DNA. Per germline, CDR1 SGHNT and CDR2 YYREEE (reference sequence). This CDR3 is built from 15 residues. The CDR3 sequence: CASTPRTSGHRELFF.

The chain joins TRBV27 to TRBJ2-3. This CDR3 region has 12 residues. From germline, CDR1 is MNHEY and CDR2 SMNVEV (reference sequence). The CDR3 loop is CASSLQGDTQYF.

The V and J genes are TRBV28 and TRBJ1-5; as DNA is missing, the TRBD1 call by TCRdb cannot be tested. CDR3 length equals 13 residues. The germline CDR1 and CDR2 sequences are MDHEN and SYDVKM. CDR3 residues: CACMRGSNQPQHF. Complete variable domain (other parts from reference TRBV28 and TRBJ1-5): DVKVTQSSRYLVKRTGEKVFLECVQDMDHENMFWYRQDPGLGLRLIYFSYDVKMKEKGDIPEGYSVSREKKERFSLILESASTNQTSMYLCACMRGSNQPQHFGDGTRLSIL.

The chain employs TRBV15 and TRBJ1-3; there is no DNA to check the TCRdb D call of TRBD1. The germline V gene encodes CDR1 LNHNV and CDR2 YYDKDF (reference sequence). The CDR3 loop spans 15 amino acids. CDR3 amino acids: CATSRDRGTGNTIYF.

The CDR3 loop reads CSARVRVSQYEQYF. The chain recombines TRBV20-1 with TRBJ2-7. The germline CDR1 and CDR2 sequences are DFQATT and SNEGSKA (reference sequence). The CDR3 is made up of 14 amino acids.

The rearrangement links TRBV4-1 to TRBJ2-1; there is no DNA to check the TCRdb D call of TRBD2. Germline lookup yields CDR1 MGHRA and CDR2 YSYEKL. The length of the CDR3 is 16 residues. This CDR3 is CASSLFGPWGSNEQFF.

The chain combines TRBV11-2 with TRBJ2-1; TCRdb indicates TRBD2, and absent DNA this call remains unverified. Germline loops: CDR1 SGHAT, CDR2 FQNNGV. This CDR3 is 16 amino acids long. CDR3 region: CASSPLTSGLYNEQFF.

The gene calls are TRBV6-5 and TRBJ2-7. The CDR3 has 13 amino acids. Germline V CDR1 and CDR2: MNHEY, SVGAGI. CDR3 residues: CASSYSDRGEQYF.

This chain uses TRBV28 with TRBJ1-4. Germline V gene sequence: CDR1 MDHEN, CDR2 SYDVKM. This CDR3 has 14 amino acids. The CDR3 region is CASSLRSINEKLFF.

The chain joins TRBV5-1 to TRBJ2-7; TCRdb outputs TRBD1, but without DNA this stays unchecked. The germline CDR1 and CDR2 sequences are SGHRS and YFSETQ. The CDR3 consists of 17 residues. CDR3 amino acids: CASSSLGDRAYSYEQYF.

The CDR3: CAVTPGETQYF. This chain links TRBV6-2 or TRBV6-3 with TRBJ2-5; TCRdb gives TRBD1 as the D gene, but with no DNA this cannot be confirmed. The length of the CDR3 is 11 residues. CDR1 is MNHEY and CDR2 is SVGEGT in the germline V gene.

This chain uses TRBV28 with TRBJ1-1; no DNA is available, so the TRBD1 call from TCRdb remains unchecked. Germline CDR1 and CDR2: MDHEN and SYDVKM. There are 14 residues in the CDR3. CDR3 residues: CASSSGRGNTEAFF.

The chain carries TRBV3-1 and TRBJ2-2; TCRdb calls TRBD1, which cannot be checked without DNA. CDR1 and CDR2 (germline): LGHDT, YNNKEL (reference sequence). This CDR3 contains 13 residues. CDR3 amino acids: CASTSTGNGELFF.

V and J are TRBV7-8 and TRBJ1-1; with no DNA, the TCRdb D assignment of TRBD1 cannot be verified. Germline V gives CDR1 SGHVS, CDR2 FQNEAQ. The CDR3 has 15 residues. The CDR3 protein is CASSSPGTGKGEAFF. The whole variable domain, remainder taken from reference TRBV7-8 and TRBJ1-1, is GAGVSQSPRYKVAKRGQDVALRCDPISGHVSLFWYQQALGQGPEFLTYFQNEAQLDKSGLPSDRFFAERPEGSVSTLKIQRTQQEDSAVYLCASSSPGTGKGEAFFGQGTRLTVV.

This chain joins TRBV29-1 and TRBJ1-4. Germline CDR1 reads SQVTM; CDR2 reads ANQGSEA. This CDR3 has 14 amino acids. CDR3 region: CSVEGVATNEKLFF.

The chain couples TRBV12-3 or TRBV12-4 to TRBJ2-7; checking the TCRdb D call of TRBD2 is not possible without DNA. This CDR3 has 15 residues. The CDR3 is CASSPGLAGVDEQYF.

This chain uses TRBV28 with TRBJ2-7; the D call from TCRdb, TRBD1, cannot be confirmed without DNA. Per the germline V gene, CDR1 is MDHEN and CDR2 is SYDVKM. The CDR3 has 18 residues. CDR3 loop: CASSPPTTGGPRSYGQYF.

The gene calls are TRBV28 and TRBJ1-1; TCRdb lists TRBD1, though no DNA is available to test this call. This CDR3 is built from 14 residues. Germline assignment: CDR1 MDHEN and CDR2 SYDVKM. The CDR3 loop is CASSLPGENTEAFF.